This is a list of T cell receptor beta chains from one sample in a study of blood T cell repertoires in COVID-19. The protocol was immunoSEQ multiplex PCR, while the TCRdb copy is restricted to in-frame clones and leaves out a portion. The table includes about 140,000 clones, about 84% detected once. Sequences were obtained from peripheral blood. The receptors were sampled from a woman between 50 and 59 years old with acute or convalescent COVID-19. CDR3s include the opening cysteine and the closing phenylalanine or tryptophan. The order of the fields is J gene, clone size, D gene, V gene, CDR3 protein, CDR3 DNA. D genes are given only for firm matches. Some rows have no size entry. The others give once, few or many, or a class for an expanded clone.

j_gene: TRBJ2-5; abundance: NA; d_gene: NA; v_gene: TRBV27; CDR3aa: CASSAYSRVETQYF; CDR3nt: TGTGCCAGCAGTGCCTATAGCAGGGTGGAGACCCAGTACTTC
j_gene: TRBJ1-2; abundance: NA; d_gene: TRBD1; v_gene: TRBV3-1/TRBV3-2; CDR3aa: CASSRGQGAPSYGYTF; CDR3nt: TGTGCCAGCAGCCGGGGACAGGGGGCCCCTTCGTATGGCTACACCTTC
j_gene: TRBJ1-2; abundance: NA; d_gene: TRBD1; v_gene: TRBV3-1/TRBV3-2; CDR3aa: CASSQAQGEGGYTF; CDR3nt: TGTGCCAGCAGCCAAGCACAGGGGGAAGGTGGCTACACCTTC
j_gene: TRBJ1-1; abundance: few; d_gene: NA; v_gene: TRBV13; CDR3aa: CASSTRGINTEAFF; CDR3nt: TGTGCCAGCAGCACAAGAGGGATTAACACTGAAGCTTTCTTT
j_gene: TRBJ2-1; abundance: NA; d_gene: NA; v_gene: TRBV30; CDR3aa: CAWSVAISLGGFSYNEQFF; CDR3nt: TGTGCCTGGAGTGTGGCGATTTCCCTGGGCGGGTTCTCCTACAATGAGCAGTTCTTC
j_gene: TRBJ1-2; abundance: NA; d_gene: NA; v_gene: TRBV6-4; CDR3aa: CASSDSGLSYTF; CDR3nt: TGTGCCAGCAGTGACTCGGGGCTTTCCTACACCTTC
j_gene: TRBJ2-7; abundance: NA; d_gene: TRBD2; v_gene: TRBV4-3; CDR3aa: CASSQVSTSGEQYF; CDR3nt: TGCGCCAGCAGCCAAGTAAGCACTAGCGGGGAGCAGTACTTC
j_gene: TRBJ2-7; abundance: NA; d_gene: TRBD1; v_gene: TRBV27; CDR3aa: CASSLVGQGYEQYF; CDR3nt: TGTGCCAGCAGTTTGGTGGGACAGGGTTACGAGCAGTACTTC
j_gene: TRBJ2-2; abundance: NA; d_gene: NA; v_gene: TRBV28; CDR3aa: CASSLDRDFNTGELFF; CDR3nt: TGTGCCAGCAGTTTGGACCGGGACTTTAACACCGGGGAGCTGTTTTTT
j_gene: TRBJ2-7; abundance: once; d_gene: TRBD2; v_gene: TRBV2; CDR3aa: CASSEQLAATYEQYF; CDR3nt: TGTGCCAGCAGCGAGCAGCTAGCGGCGACCTACGAGCAGTACTTC
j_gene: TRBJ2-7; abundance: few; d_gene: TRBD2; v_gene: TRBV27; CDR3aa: CASSSPPRGTYEQYF; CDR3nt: TGTGCCAGCAGTTCTCCCCCGCGGGGGACCTACGAGCAGTACTTC
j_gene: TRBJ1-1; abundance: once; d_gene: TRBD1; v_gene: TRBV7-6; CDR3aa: CASSSGGQENTEAFF; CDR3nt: TGTGCCAGCAGCTCGGGGGGACAGGAAAACACTGAAGCTTTCTTT
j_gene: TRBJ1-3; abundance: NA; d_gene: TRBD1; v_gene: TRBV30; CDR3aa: CAWEQGARGNTIYF; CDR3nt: TGTGCCTGGGAACAGGGGGCGCGGGGAAACACCATATATTTT
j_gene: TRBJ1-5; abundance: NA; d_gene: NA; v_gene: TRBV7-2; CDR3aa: CASSSDSNQPQHF; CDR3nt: TGTGCCAGCAGCTCAGATTCCAATCAGCCCCAGCATTTT
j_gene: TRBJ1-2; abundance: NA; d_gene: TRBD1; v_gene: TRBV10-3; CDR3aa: CAISEPTGNGYTF; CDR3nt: TGTGCCATCAGTGAGCCGACAGGGAATGGCTACACCTTC
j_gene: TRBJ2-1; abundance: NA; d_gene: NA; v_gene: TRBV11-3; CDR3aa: CASSPGGRNNEQFF; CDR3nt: TGTGCCAGCAGCCCTGGCGGGCGAAACAATGAGCAGTTCTTC
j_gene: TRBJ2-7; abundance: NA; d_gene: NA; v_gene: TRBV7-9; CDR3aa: CASSLDGNAGEQYF; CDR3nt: TGTGCCAGCAGCTTAGACGGGAACGCAGGCGAGCAGTACTTC
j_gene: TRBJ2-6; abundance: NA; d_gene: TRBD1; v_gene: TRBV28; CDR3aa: CTSSGQGQGGANVLTF; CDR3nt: TGTACCAGCAGCGGACAGGGACAAGGTGGGGCCAACGTCCTGACTTTC
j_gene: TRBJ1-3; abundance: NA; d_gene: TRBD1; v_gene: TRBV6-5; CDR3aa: CASSYRGRGNTIYF; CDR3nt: TGTGCCAGCTCCTATAGGGGCAGGGGGAACACCATATATTTT
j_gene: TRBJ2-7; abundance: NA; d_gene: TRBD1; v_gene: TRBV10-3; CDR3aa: CAIDPRTGAIEQYF; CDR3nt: TGTGCCATCGATCCCAGGACAGGGGCTATCGAGCAGTACTTC
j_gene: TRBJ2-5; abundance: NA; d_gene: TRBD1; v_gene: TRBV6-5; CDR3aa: CASEGALGVTQYF; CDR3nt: TGTGCCAGCGAGGGGGCTCTAGGGGTGACCCAGTACTTC
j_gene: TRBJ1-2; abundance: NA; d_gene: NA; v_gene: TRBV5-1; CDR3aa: CASSPQTDGYTF; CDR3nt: TGCGCCAGCAGCCCCCAGACAGATGGCTACACCTTC
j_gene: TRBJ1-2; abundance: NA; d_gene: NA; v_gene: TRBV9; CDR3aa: CASSAGYGYTF; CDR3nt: TGTGCCAGCAGCGCAGGGTATGGCTACACCTTC
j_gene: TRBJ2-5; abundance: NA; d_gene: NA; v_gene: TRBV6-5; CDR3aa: CASRVSWTTETQYF; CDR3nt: TGTGCCAGCCGAGTCTCGTGGACTACGGAGACCCAGTACTTC
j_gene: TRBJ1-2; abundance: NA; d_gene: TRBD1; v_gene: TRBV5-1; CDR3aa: CASSLDPHTGGGGGGYTF; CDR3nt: TGCGCCAGCAGCTTGGACCCCCATACAGGGGGCGGAGGAGGAGGCTACACCTTC
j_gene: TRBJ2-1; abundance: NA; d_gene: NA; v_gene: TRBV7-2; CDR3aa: CASSLAGAGRYNEQFF; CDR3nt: TGTGCCAGCAGCTTAGCTGGCGCGGGGCGCTACAATGAGCAGTTCTTC
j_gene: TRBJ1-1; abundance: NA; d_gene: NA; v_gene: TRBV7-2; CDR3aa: CASSFQGNTEAFF; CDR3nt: TGTGCCAGCAGCTTCCAGGGGAACACTGAAGCTTTCTTT
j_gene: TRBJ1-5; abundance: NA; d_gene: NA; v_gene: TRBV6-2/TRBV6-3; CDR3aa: CASSQVTGSAQPQHF; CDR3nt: TGTGCCAGCAGTCAAGTAACAGGGAGCGCTCAGCCCCAGCATTTT
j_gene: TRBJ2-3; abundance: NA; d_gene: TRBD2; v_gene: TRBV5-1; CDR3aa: CASSLGGSGGAGDTQYF; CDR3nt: TGCGCCAGCAGCTTGGGAGGTAGCGGGGGGGCCGGAGATACGCAGTATTTT
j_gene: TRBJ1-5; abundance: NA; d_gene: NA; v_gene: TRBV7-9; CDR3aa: CASSLMGSGEPQHF; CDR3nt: TGTGCCAGCAGCTTGATGGGCTCGGGGGAGCCCCAGCATTTT
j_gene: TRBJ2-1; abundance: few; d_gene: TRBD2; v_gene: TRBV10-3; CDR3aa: CAISRTSGVSSYNEQFF; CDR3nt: TGTGCCATCAGCCGGACTAGCGGGGTCAGCTCCTACAATGAGCAGTTCTTC
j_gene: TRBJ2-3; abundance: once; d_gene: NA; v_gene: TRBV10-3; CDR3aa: CAISPLSEPPDTQYF; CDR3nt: TGTGCCATCAGCCCCCTTTCCGAGCCCCCAGATACGCAGTATTTT
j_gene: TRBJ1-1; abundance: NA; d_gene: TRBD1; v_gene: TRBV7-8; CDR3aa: CASSLVVTGAVEAFF; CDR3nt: TGTGCCAGCAGCTTGGTTGTTACAGGGGCGGTTGAAGCTTTCTTT